This passage covers 24 T cell receptor beta chains from one sample sequenced in a study of blood T cells in healthy people across ages. Combining a sample-barcoded 5' primer with a J-beta primer mix, a second PCR ran for roughly 7 to 11 cycles. TCRdb reanalysed the 5' RACE reads using MiXCR and keeps one entry per CDR3 protein. The repertoire holds about 680,000 distinct CDR3 sequences, around 45% seen once, with around a third in the top ten. The material sequenced was blood. Receptors originate from a woman aged 55-70 years in good health.

V and J are TRBV5-4 and TRBJ2-3, with D possibly TRBD1 on 6 matching bases. CDR1 SGHNT and CDR2 YYREEE come from the germline V gene (reference sequence). The CDR3 has 14 amino acids. Trimming took off 4 bases at V and 2 bases at J, with 11 bases between the two ends. In DNA form, the CDR3 reads TGTGCCAGCAGCCGAGAGGGGGTCACAGATACGCAGTATTTT. Translating gives CASSREGVTDTQYF.

The chain recombines TRBV7-2 with TRBJ2-4; D is perhaps TRBD2 (5 bases). Germline values: CDR1 SGHTA, CDR2 FQGNSA. V was clipped by 3 bases and J by 0 bases, with 9 bases between them. CDR3 length equals 15 residues. This CDR3 reads CASSFSVGAKNIQYF. The CDR3 region has the DNA TGTGCCAGCAGCTTTAGCGTTGGAGCCAAAAACATTCAGTACTTC.

This clonotype was seen a few times. The J gene is TRBJ2-1, the V gene TRBV20-1, with 9 bases that match TRBD2. Germline CDR1 DFQATT, CDR2 SNEGSKA (reference sequence). The CDR3 totals 15 residues. J was trimmed by 7 bases and V by 0 bases; bases with no gene match: 7. In nucleotides, the CDR3 is TGCAGTGCTAGAGATTGGGCTAGCGGGAAAAATGAGCAGTTCTTC. It is translated as CSARDWASGKNEQFF.

The chain has TRBV4-3 and TRBJ1-2, with D unresolved. Trimming stripped 2 bases from V and 4 bases from J, with 8 bases between. This CDR3 spans 13 amino acids. CDR1 LGHNA and CDR2 YSLEER come from the germline V gene. CDR3 residues: CASSQLPAYGYTF. The CDR3 bases are TGCGCCAGCAGCCAACTTCCAGCCTATGGCTACACCTTC.

As concerns this clonotype: A much larger clone differs by one base, so this may be a read error. The chain combines TRBV10-3 with TRBJ2-1, with unresolved D. Germline V gene lookup returns CDR1 ENHRY and CDR2 SYGVKD. The length of the CDR3 is 13 residues. CDR3 sequence: CAVSDSSMDEQFF. The CDR3 DNA sequence: TGTGCCGTCAGTGATAGCAGTATGGATGAGCAGTTCTTC.

Comment on this clonotype: One base away lies a much larger clone, so this may be a sequencing read error. The V and J genes are TRBV4-2 and TRBJ2-1; TRBD2 is a possible D gene (6 bases). V lost 0 bases and J lost 11, with 26 bases in between. Germline CDR1 LGHNA, CDR2 YNFKEQ. The CDR3 runs to 18 residues. CDR3 sequence reads: CASSQDVWRSLATRKQFF. CDR3 nucleotides: TGTGCCAGCAGCCAAGATGTTTGGAGGTCCCTAGCGACCAGGAAGCAGTTCTTC.

The sample holds a few counts of this clonotype. The chain links TRBV6-2 or TRBV6-3 to TRBJ2-7; D might be TRBD1 (6 bases). V was shortened by 2 bases and J by 4 bases, with 15 bases between the two germline ends. The CDR3 is 15 amino acids. Germline V gives CDR1 MNHEY, CDR2 SVGEGT. DNA for the CDR3: TGTGCCAGCAGTTACGGTGCAGGGGTAAGTTACGAGCAGTACTTC. Translating gives CASSYGAGVSYEQYF.

This clonotype has more than one count but fewer than ten. The chain uses TRBV29-1 and TRBJ1-2; D not certain. Germline V gene data show CDR1 as SQVTM and CDR2 as ANQGSEA. V lost 5 bases, J lost 5 bases, and 15 bases lay in between. The CDR3 contains 13 residues. CDR3 sequence (DNA): TGCAGCGTTCAGACGGAGTTAGGGTATGGCTACACCTTC. Amino acid sequence: CSVQTELGYGYTF.

Comments on this clonotype: With a much larger clone just one base away, this may be a read error. The V and J genes are TRBV12-3 or TRBV12-4 and TRBJ2-7; tentative D call: TRBD1 (6 bases). Deletions cut 2 bases from V and 5 bases from J, with 13 bases between. The CDR3 sequence is 14 residues long. CDR3 in DNA: TGTGCCAGCAGTTTATCATCCAGGGGTGACGAGCAGTACTTC. Protein product: CASSLSSRGDEQYF.

In this sample, this clonotype turned up a few times. V is TRBV27 and J is TRBJ2-7, with D possibly matching TRBD1 (6 bases). In germline, CDR1 is MNHEY, CDR2 SMNVEV (reference sequence). The V end lost 5 bases, the J end lost 7 bases, and 21 bases lay between the germline ends. The CDR3 contains 15 residues. CDR3 amino acids: CASSRSGQSLGEQYF. The DNA of the CDR3 is TGTGCCAGCAGTCGATCCGGACAGTCCCTTGGAGAGCAGTACTTC.

The chain carries TRBV6-2 or TRBV6-3 and TRBJ2-6; no reliable D call. Trimming removed 10 bases from V and 0 bases from J, with 7 bases in between. Germline-derived CDR1 and CDR2 are MNHEY and SVGEGT. CDR3 length equals 13 residues. CDR3 sequence: CATQFSGANVLTF. The DNA of the CDR3 is TGTGCCACCCAATTCTCTGGGGCCAACGTCCTGACTTTC.

The chain uses TRBV14 and TRBJ1-5; possibly TRBD1 for D (6 bases). V lost 1 base and J lost 7, with 11 bases in between. Germline loops: CDR1 SGHDN, CDR2 FVKESK. The CDR3 spans 14 residues. The CDR3 here is CASSQGGGTQPQHF. In DNA form, the CDR3 reads TGTGCCAGCAGCCAAGGAGGGGGGACCCAGCCCCAGCATTTT.

This sequence joins TRBV20-1 and TRBJ2-7, with TRBD2 matching 7 bases. Germline values: CDR1 DFQATT, CDR2 SNEGSKA (reference sequence). The CDR3 length is 14 residues. With 3 bases clipped from V and 0 bases from J, the junction kept 5 bases outside the gene matches. The CDR3 region is CSASELAISYEQYF. DNA of the CDR3: TGCAGTGCTAGCGAACTAGCGATCTCCTACGAGCAGTACTTC.

The chain recombines TRBV6-6 with TRBJ2-1; possibly TRBD2 for D (6 bases). The DNA end lines up better with TRBJ2-7; the J call may be wrong. This CDR3 is 16 amino acids long. Germline assignment: CDR1 MNHNY and CDR2 SVGAGI (reference sequence). Here the CDR3 reads CASSYSSGLMGNEQYF. DNA for the CDR3: TGTGCCAGCAGTTACTCATCTGGACTAATGGGTAATGAGCAGTACTTC.

This clonotype was seen a few times. The chain links TRBV7-2 to TRBJ2-7; the match to TRBD2 covers 10 bases. The J call is in doubt because the DNA end fits TRBJ2-5 better. CDR1 is SGHTA and CDR2 is FQGNSA in the germline V gene. This CDR3 is built from 15 residues. CDR3 loop: CASSLLGLATGTQYF. CDR3 nucleotides: TGTGCCAGCAGCCTACTGGGACTAGCGACGGGGACCCAGTACTTC.

The rearrangement joins TRBV20-1 to TRBJ1-6; D not certain. Germline lookup yields CDR1 DFQATT and CDR2 SNEGSKA (reference sequence). V was shortened by 4 bases and J by 7 bases, with 17 bases between the two germline ends. The CDR3 is 15 amino acids. As DNA, the CDR3 is TGCAGTGCTACCTCGGCCGGAACCGGCAATTCACCCCTCCACTTT. Amino acid sequence: CSATSAGTGNSPLHF.

Written as DNA, the CDR3 is TGTGCCAGCACCGGTTGGGGGGAAAACATTCAGTACTTC. Amino acid sequence: CASTGWGENIQYF. The chain employs TRBV28 and TRBJ2-4; D is possibly TRBD2 (6 bases). Germline CDR1 reads MDHEN; CDR2 reads SYDVKM. The CDR3 runs 13 residues. Trimming removed 7 bases at V and 5 bases at J, with 12 bases between.

This chain joins TRBV3-1 and TRBJ2-5; D is uncertain. The J call is uncertain, as TRBJ2-7 better fits the DNA end. The CDR3 is 16 amino acids. Germline V lookup: CDR1 LGHDT, CDR2 YNNKEL (reference sequence). The CDR3 here is CASSQVIAPGLHEQYF. The CDR3 nucleotides are TGTGCCAGCAGCCAAGTTATCGCTCCTGGTCTACACGAGCAGTACTTC.

This chain links TRBV5-1 with TRBJ2-1; possibly TRBD2 for D (5 bases). Germline loops: CDR1 SGHRS, CDR2 YFSETQ. V lost 0 bases to trimming and J lost 10 bases, with 17 bases between them. The CDR3 has 15 residues. The CDR3 here is CASSLDPAATLEQFF. The CDR3 coding sequence is TGCGCCAGCAGCTTGGACCCAGCGGCGACGCTCGAGCAGTTCTTC.

This chain links TRBV29-1 with TRBJ2-7; a possible D gene is TRBD1 (6 bases). The CDR3 consists of 13 residues. V shed 7 bases and J shed 2 bases, with 15 bases lying between them. Germline loops: CDR1 SQVTM, CDR2 ANQGSEA. CDR3 bases: TGCAGCGCTAGGGACATTCTGACCTACGAGCAGTACTTC. Its translation: CSARDILTYEQYF.

This rearrangement joins TRBV7-9 to TRBJ2-4, with 10 nucleotides matching TRBD2. The J call may be wrong; the DNA end is better matched by TRBJ2-7. Germline-derived CDR1 and CDR2 are SEHNR and FQNEAQ (reference sequence). This CDR3 has 14 residues. As DNA, the CDR3 is TGTGCCAGCAGCTTGGCTAGCGGGAGTGTCGAGCAGTACTTC. Translating it yields CASSLASGSVEQYF.

This chain uses TRBV7-9 with TRBJ1-5; no firm D call. The germline V and J ends were trimmed by 5 bases and 2 bases, with 13 bases remaining between them. The CDR3 runs to 15 residues. Germline CDR1 reads SEHNR; CDR2 reads FQNEAQ (reference sequence). Written as DNA, the CDR3 is TGTGCCAGCAGCCCCGGGTGGGTCGGCAATCAGCCCCAGCATTTT. Amino acid sequence: CASSPGWVGNQPQHF.

This clonotype was counted a few times. The gene calls are TRBV4-3 and TRBJ1-2; D is ambiguous. CDR1 and CDR2 (germline): LGHNA, YSLEER. This CDR3 contains 16 residues. Trimming took 0 bases from V and 4 from J, leaving 15 bases between them. The CDR3 protein is CASSQESGPGFYGYTF. The CDR3 DNA reads as TGCGCCAGCAGCCAAGAGTCAGGACCCGGCTTCTATGGCTACACCTTC.

The chain has TRBV5-1 and TRBJ2-7; tentative D call: TRBD2 (6 bases). Between the trimmed V and J ends, which lost 5 bases and 0 bases, there was a span of 15 bases. From germline, CDR1 is SGHRS and CDR2 YFSETQ. This CDR3 has 15 residues. CDR3 bases: TGCGCCAGCAGTTACAACGCGGGGAGCTCCTACGAGCAGTACTTC. This translates into CASSYNAGSSYEQYF.